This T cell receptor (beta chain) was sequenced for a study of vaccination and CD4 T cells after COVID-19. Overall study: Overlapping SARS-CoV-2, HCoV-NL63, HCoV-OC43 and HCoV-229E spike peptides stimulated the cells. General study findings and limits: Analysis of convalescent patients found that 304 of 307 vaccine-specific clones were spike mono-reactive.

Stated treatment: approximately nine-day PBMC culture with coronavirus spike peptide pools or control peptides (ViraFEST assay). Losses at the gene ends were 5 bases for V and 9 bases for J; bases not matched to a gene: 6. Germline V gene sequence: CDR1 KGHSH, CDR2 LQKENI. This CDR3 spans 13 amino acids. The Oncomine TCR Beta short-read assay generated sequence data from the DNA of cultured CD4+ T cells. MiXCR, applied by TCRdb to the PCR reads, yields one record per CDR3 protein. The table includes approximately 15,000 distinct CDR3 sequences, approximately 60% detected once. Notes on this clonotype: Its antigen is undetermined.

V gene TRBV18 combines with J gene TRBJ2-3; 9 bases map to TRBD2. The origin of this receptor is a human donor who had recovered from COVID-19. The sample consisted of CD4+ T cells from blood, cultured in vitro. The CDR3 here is CASSSGLAITQYF. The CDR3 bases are TGTGCCAGCTCATCTGGACTAGCGATAACGCAGTATTTT.